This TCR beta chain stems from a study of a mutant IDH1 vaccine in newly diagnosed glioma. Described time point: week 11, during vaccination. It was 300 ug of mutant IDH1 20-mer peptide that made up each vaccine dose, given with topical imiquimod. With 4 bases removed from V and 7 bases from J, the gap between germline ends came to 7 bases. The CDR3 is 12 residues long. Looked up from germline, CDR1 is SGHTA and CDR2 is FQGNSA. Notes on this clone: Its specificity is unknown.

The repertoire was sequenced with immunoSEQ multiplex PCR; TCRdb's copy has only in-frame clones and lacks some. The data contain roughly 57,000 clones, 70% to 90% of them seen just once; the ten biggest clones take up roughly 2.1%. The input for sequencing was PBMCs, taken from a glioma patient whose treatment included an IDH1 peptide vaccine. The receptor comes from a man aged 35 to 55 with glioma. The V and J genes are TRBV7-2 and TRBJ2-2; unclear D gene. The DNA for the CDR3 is TGTGCCAGCAGCTGGAGTTTCGGGGAGCTGTTTTTT. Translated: CASSWSFGELFF.